One T cell receptor (beta chain) is described in this entry. The target antigen is unknown. A second 7 to 11 cycle PCR used barcoded and J-beta primers. Every single cDNA molecule received a tag from a template-switch adaptor with 12 random nucleotides. TCRdb re-called the 5' RACE reads with MiXCR, one entry per CDR3 protein. This repertoire shows more than 550,000 distinct CDR3 sequences, around a fifth found once; its top ten account for around 22%. These data come from a study of blood T cells in healthy people across ages. Study conclusions and caveats: It was not possible, with unsorted PBMCs, to conclusively compare naive and antigen-experienced cells.

Per germline, CDR1 MDHEN and CDR2 SYDVKM. CDR3 length: 13 residues. Trimming left V 7 bases short and J 4 bases short, with 13 bases between. The chain carries TRBV28 and TRBJ1-2; D gene unclear. The sequence was collected from a man between 65 and 85 years old in good health. The sequencing input was blood. CDR3 amino acids: CASIPTFGYGYTF. The CDR3 bases are TGTGCCAGCATTCCCACCTTTGGCTATGGCTACACCTTC.